These 7 T cell receptor beta chains came from one sample sequenced in a study of T cell clonality in common variable immunodeficiency. Profiled with immunoSEQ multiplex PCR; TCRdb holds only in-frame clones, not every one. This sample includes 45,000 to 55,000 clones with no singletons; its ten biggest clones take up 5.4%. The specimen was peripheral blood mononuclear cells. The receptor source for this set is a person between 18 and 75 years old in good health.

This clone was seen repeatedly, ten times or more. The CDR3 extends 3 residues past the end of the read, so its final part is completed from the germline J gene. The gene calls are TRBV28 and TRBJ2-7; 10 nucleotides line up with TRBD1. This CDR3 region has 14 residues. With 10 bases clipped from V and 0 bases from J, the junction kept 6 bases outside the gene matches. Germline assignment: CDR1 MDHEN and CDR2 SYDVKM. The CDR3 DNA, read in part, is TGTGCCATTGACAGGGGGCTGAGCTCCTACGAG. It encodes CAIDRGLSSYE. The whole CDR3 protein reads CAIDRGLSSYEQYF.

This clone was observed a handful of times. One junction end does not reproduce the germline sequence, and a read error may be involved. The CDR3 is cut off 3 residues early in the read; its end comes from the germline J gene. This rearrangement joins TRBV7-9 to TRBJ1-1, with D unclear. Germline CDR1 SEHNR, CDR2 FQNEAQ (reference sequence). The CDR3 consists of 15 residues. Incomplete CDR3 DNA: TGTTCCAGCAGCTCCTCGACTAGCGGGAGTGAGACC. Its translation is CSSSSSTSGSET. The full-length CDR3 reads as CSSSSSTSGSETAFF.

For this clone: The CDR3 end is not reached by the read, which stops 3 residues before it; the germline J gene fills it in. V is TRBV6-2 or TRBV6-3 and J is TRBJ1-2; 7 bases fit TRBD1. Losses at the gene ends were 8 bases for V and 2 bases for J; bases not matched to a gene: 11. The CDR3 has 15 residues. Germline V gene lookup returns CDR1 MNHEY and CDR2 SVGEGT. The sequenced CDR3 bases are TGTGCCAGCGGAACCACGACAGGGCTCAACTATGGC. Residues: CASGTTTGLNYG. Given in full, the CDR3 is CASGTTTGLNYGYTF.

This clone came up many times. The CDR3 end is not reached by the read, which stops 3 residues before it; the germline J gene fills it in. The chain joins TRBV11-3 to TRBJ1-1; TRBD1 matches 9 bases. The CDR3 sequence is 13 residues long. CDR1 and CDR2 (germline): SGHNT, YENEEA. CDR3 sequence reads: CASSAQGATEAFF. CDR3 DNA (partial): TGTGCCAGCAGCGCACAGGGGGCGACGGAG.

In its sample, this clone was seen many times. The observed sequence ends 3 residues before the CDR3 terminus, with the missing tail filled in from the germline J gene. The chain employs TRBV20-1 and TRBJ2-1; 8 positions agree with TRBD2. The germline gives CDR1 DFQATT, CDR2 SNEGSKA (reference sequence). The CDR3 is 20 amino acids. V dropped 1 base and J dropped 0; count of bases not matched to a gene: 17. CDR3 sequence reads: CSARVGRGGAIKSSYNEQFF. Incomplete CDR3 DNA: TGCAGTGCTAGAGTGGGACGGGGGGGCGCAATAAAGAGCTCCTACAATGAG.

Turning to this clone: Sequencing ends 3 residues short of the CDR3 end; the germline J gene provides the rest. The V gene is TRBV18, the J gene TRBJ1-5; 7 nucleotides line up with TRBD1. In germline, CDR1 is KGHSH, CDR2 LQKENI. The ends lost 0 bases at V and 7 bases at J; junction bases unmatched: 0. There are 13 residues in the CDR3. The CDR3: CASSPPGGQPQHF. The CDR3 bases that were read are TGTGCCAGCTCACCACCAGGGGGCCAGCCC.

Many counts were recorded for this clone. The CDR3 region is CASSLGRASYNSPLHF. The covered CDR3 bases are TGTGCCAGCAGTTTGGGCCGAGCATCCTATAATTCACCC. The chain recombines TRBV28 with TRBJ1-6; D not resolved. The read comes to an end 3 residues before the CDR3 does, leaving the germline J gene to fill in the end. With 3 bases removed from V and 1 base from J, the gap between germline ends came to 10 bases. In germline, CDR1 is MDHEN, CDR2 SYDVKM. There are 16 residues in the CDR3.